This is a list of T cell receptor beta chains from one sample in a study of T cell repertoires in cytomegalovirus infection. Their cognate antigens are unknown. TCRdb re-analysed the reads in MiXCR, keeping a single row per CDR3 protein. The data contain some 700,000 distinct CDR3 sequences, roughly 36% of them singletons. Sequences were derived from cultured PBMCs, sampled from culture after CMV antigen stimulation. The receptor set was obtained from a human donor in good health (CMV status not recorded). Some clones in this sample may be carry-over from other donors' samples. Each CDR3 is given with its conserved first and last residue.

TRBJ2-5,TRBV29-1,CSVEGAGGGETQYF
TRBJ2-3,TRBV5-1,CASSLLTVTDTQYF
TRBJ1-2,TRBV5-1,CASSLYRQGGDGYTF
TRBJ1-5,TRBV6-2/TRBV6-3,CASSYRVVGEDQPQHF
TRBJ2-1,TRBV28,CASSVAGGLHNEQFF
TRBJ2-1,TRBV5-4,CASSWTSGPLGEQFF
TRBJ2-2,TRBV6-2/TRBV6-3,CASSYSEVRTNTGELFF
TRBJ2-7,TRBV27,CASFAGQGATYEQYF
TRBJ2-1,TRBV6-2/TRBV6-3,CASSTRGGFDEQFF
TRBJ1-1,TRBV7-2,CASSETRANTEAFF
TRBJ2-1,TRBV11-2,CASSFLPGYNEQFF
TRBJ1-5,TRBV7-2,CASSSETGNQPQHF